This is a list of T cell receptor beta chains from one sample in a study of blood T cell repertoires in COVID-19. Assay used: immunoSEQ multiplex PCR; TCRdb lists only in-frame clones, some missing. The top ten clones hold around 1.7% of a sample with some 270,000 clones, approximately 88% of them seen once. Sequencing input: PBMCs or T cells enriched from blood (not recorded which). These receptor sequences come from a woman aged 35 to 49 who had recovered from COVID-19. Each CDR3 is given with its conserved first and last residue. The D gene is left open where the match is weak. Clone size is not always given. Where it is, it says once, few, many or a class for expanded clones.

CASSFAGGAFF,TGTGCCAGCAGCTTTGCAGGGGGGGCTTTCTTT,TRBJ1-1,.,TRBD1,TRBV13
CASSHRQGARLNEQFF,TGCGCCAGCAGCCACAGACAGGGGGCGCGGTTAAATGAGCAGTTCTTC,TRBJ2-1,.,TRBD1,TRBV4-1
CAWSGSLPAGNTIYF,TGTGCCTGGAGTGGGTCTCTTCCGGCTGGAAACACCATATATTTT,TRBJ1-3,.,.,TRBV30
CATSRGTSGGPYEQYF,TGTGCCACCAGCAGAGGGACTAGCGGGGGCCCCTACGAGCAGTACTTC,TRBJ2-7,.,TRBD2,TRBV15
CASSRLLLGGSNEQFF,TGTGCCAGCAGCCGCCTGCTTTTAGGCGGGAGTAATGAGCAGTTCTTC,TRBJ2-1,.,TRBD2,TRBV14
CASSFQDTEAFF,TGTGCCAGCAGCTTCCAGGACACTGAAGCTTTCTTT,TRBJ1-1,.,.,TRBV3-1/TRBV3-2
CASSNSGGITPLHF,TGTGCCAGCAGCAACTCGGGGGGAATTACACCCCTCCACTTT,TRBJ1-6,.,.,TRBV6-5
CASSLEGPLALSSYEQYF,TGCGCCAGCAGCTTGGAGGGGCCTCTAGCGCTTAGCTCCTACGAGCAGTACTTC,TRBJ2-7,.,.,TRBV5-1
CSVVIGQRGSYEQYF,TGCAGCGTGGTGATAGGACAGAGGGGGTCCTACGAGCAGTACTTC,TRBJ2-7,.,.,TRBV29-1
CASSRTAANEQFF,TGTGCCAGCAGTCGGACAGCCGCCAATGAGCAGTTCTTC,TRBJ2-1,.,.,TRBV6-5
CASSITGYETEAFF,TGCGCCAGCAGCATTACGGGTTATGAAACTGAAGCTTTCTTT,TRBJ1-1,.,.,TRBV5-1
CASSQSTDQPQHF,TGTGCCAGCAGCCAATCTACTGATCAGCCCCAGCATTTT,TRBJ1-5,.,.,TRBV7-8
CASSPRVTEAFF,TGTGCCAGCAGTCCCAGGGTTACTGAAGCTTTCTTT,TRBJ1-1,many,.,TRBV27
CASSLQGFQETQYF,TGCGCCAGCAGCTTGCAGGGATTCCAAGAGACCCAGTACTTC,TRBJ2-5,once,.,TRBV5-1
CASRHQSQGDSNQPQHF,TGTGCCAGTAGGCATCAGAGTCAGGGGGATAGCAATCAGCCCCAGCATTTT,TRBJ1-5,.,TRBD1,TRBV19
CASSPRGAVDQPQHF,TGCGCCAGCAGCCCCCGGGGGGCCGTGGATCAGCCCCAGCATTTT,TRBJ1-5,.,.,TRBV5-1
CASSFMRSGTEAFF,TGCGCCAGCAGCTTCATGAGGTCCGGGACTGAAGCTTTCTTT,TRBJ1-1,.,.,TRBV5-1
CASRRAGGSNQPQHF,TGTGCCAGTAGACGGGCAGGGGGTTCAAATCAGCCCCAGCATTTT,TRBJ1-5,.,TRBD1,TRBV19
CASSPITSGTNEQFF,TGCGCCAGCAGCCCGATTACTAGCGGGACCAATGAGCAGTTCTTC,TRBJ2-1,.,TRBD2,TRBV5-1
CSAGVDEQYF,TGCAGTGCGGGAGTAGACGAGCAGTACTTC,TRBJ2-7,.,.,TRBV20-1
CASSLTVAGYGYTF,TGTGCCAGCAGCTTAACGGTCGCGGGCTATGGCTACACCTTC,TRBJ1-2,.,.,TRBV7-3
CASIKRASNQPQHF,TGTGCCAGCATCAAGAGGGCTAGCAATCAGCCCCAGCATTTT,TRBJ1-5,.,.,TRBV11-2
CASSKGQGNYGYTF,TGTGCCAGCAGCAAAGGACAGGGGAACTATGGCTACACCTTC,TRBJ1-2,.,TRBD1,TRBV9
CASSTDLGANYEQYF,TGTGCCAGCAGCACCGACCTGGGGGCAAACTACGAGCAGTACTTC,TRBJ2-7,once,.,TRBV9
CASSEQGNTEAFF,TGCGCCAGCAGCGAGCAGGGGAACACTGAAGCTTTCTTT,TRBJ1-1,.,.,TRBV5-1
CASSSRESSYNEQFF,TGTGCCAGCAGCTCTCGGGAGAGCTCCTACAATGAGCAGTTCTTC,TRBJ2-1,.,.,TRBV7-8
CASSAGHRNQPQHF,TGTGCCAGCAGTGCAGGGCACCGCAATCAGCCCCAGCATTTT,TRBJ1-5,.,.,TRBV2
CASSEVNRGSGNTIYF,TGTGCCAGCAGCGAAGTGAACAGGGGCTCTGGAAACACCATATATTTT,TRBJ1-3,.,TRBD1,TRBV11-1
CASWSFNLRSFGGRNEQFF,TGTGCCAGCTGGAGCTTCAACTTACGGAGCTTTGGGGGGAGGAATGAGCAGTTCTTC,TRBJ2-1,.,.,TRBV5-8
CAWSVGLDRYNEQFF,TGTGCCTGGAGTGTTGGGCTAGACAGGTACAATGAGCAGTTCTTC,TRBJ2-1,.,.,TRBV30
CAWSRGQGYQPQHF,TGTGCCTGGAGTAGGGGACAGGGTTATCAGCCCCAGCATTTT,TRBJ1-5,.,TRBD1,TRBV30
CASSLGTTGAWYYGYTF,TGTGCCAGCAGCTTGGGAACTACAGGGGCATGGTACTATGGCTACACCTTC,TRBJ1-2,few,TRBD1,TRBV5-6
CASSQPGVPGPFF,TGCGCCAGCAGCCAGCCGGGAGTTCCGGGGCCTTTCTTT,TRBJ1-1,.,.,TRBV4-1
CASSLLVPSGNTIYF,TGTGCCAGCAGCCTACTTGTCCCCTCTGGAAACACCATATATTTT,TRBJ1-3,.,.,TRBV3-1/TRBV3-2
CASSLVTVDTQYF,TGTGCCAGCAGCTTAGTGACAGTGGATACGCAGTATTTT,TRBJ2-3,once,.,TRBV13
CASTLLTGGNTEAFF,TGTGCCAGCACCCTACTAACAGGGGGAAACACTGAAGCTTTCTTT,TRBJ1-1,.,TRBD1,TRBV6-5
CAWREGGRAYEQYF,TGTGCCTGGAGAGAGGGCGGGAGGGCCTACGAGCAGTACTTC,TRBJ2-7,.,TRBD2,TRBV30
CASSEDSFSGNTIYF,TGTGCCAGCAGTGAAGACAGTTTCTCTGGAAACACCATATATTTT,TRBJ1-3,many,.,TRBV2
CASSEGGYWAYEQYF,TGTGCCAGCAGTGAAGGGGGCTATTGGGCCTACGAGCAGTACTTC,TRBJ2-7,.,.,TRBV2
CAWLGGDRETQYF,TGTGCCTGGCTTGGGGGGGATCGAGAGACCCAGTACTTC,TRBJ2-5,.,TRBD2,TRBV30
CASSLSRTTDEQYF,TGCGCCAGCAGTCTCTCTCGGACAACTGACGAGCAGTACTTC,TRBJ2-7,.,.,TRBV5-1
CASSSTLQENEKLFF,TGTGCCAGCAGTTCTACTCTACAGGAAAATGAAAAACTGTTTTTT,TRBJ1-4,.,.,TRBV6-5
CASSSDRDRDKNIQYF,TGTGCCAGCAGCTCCGACAGGGATCGCGACAAAAACATTCAGTACTTC,TRBJ2-4,.,TRBD1,TRBV7-2
CASSQPGGDSPLHF,TGTGCCAGCAGCCAACCAGGGGGAGATTCACCCCTCCACTTT,TRBJ1-6,.,TRBD1,TRBV3-1/TRBV3-2
CAWSDIGEQYF,TGTGCCTGGAGTGACATCGGGGAGCAGTACTTC,TRBJ2-7,.,.,TRBV30
CASSRTFLAGGSYEQYF,TGTGCCAGCAGCAGAACCTTTCTAGCGGGGGGCTCCTACGAGCAGTACTTC,TRBJ2-7,.,TRBD2,TRBV11-2
CASSSSGGETNEKLFF,TGTGCCAGCAGCTCCTCAGGGGGCGAAACTAATGAAAAACTGTTTTTT,TRBJ1-4,.,TRBD1,TRBV11-1
CASSITGGSSEAFF,TGTGCCAGTAGTATCACAGGGGGAAGTTCTGAAGCTTTCTTT,TRBJ1-1,.,TRBD1,TRBV19
CATLQGNNQPQHF,TGTGCCACCCTACAGGGGAACAATCAGCCCCAGCATTTT,TRBJ1-5,few,TRBD1,TRBV5-6
CASTHLLAGGKGTEAFF,TGTGCCAGCACCCATCTTTTAGCTGGGGGCAAGGGCACTGAAGCTTTCTTT,TRBJ1-1,.,.,TRBV2
CASSLAGGEGQETQYF,TGCGCCAGCAGCTTGGCTGGGGGCGAGGGCCAAGAGACCCAGTACTTC,TRBJ2-5,once,.,TRBV5-1
CASSAPTGGNYNEQFF,TGTGCCAGCAGCGCCCCGACAGGGGGCAACTACAATGAGCAGTTCTTC,TRBJ2-1,.,TRBD1,TRBV9
CASSQDTDQPQHF,TGCGCCAGCAGCCAAGACACAGATCAGCCCCAGCATTTT,TRBJ1-5,.,.,TRBV4-1
CASSPETGLTGANVLTF,TGTGCCAGCTCACCAGAGACAGGGTTGACTGGGGCCAACGTCCTGACTTTC,TRBJ2-6,.,TRBD1,TRBV18
CASSLGWEGRYEQYF,TGTGCCAGCAGCTTAGGGTGGGAGGGCCGCTACGAGCAGTACTTC,TRBJ2-7,.,TRBD2,TRBV7-9